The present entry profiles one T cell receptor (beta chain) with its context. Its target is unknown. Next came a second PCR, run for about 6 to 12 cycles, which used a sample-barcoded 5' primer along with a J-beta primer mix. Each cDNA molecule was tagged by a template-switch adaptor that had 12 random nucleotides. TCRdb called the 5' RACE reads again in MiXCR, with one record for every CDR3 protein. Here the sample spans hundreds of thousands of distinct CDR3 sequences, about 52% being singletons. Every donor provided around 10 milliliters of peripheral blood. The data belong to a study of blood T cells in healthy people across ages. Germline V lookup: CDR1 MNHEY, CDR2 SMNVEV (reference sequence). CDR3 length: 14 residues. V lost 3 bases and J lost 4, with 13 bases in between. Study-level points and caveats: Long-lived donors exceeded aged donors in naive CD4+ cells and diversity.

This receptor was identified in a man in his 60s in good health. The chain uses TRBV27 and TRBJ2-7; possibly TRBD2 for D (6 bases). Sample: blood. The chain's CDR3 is CASSFNSGRYEQYF. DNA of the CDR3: TGTGCCAGCAGTTTTAATAGCGGCAGATACGAGCAGTACTTC.